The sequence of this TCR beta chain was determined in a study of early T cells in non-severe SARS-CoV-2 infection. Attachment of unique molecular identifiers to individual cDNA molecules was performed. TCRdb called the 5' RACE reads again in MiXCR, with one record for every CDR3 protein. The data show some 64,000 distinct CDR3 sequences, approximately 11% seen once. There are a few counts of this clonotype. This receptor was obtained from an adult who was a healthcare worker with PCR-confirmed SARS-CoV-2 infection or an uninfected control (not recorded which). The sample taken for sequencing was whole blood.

CDR3 DNA: TGCAGCGTTGAAGGGGACGACACAGATACGCAGTATTTT. This codes for CSVEGDDTDTQYF. The chain joins TRBV29-1 to TRBJ2-3, with D perhaps being TRBD1 or TRBD2 (5 bases each). CDR1 and CDR2 from the germline V gene are SQVTM and ANQGSEA. CDR3 length equals 13 residues. Trimming removed 1 base at V and 2 bases at J, with 7 bases between.